The 18 T cell receptor beta chains below come from one sample, sequenced in a study of OX40 agonist ivuxolimab in advanced cancers. The table came from immunoSEQ multiplex PCR; TCRdb's copy has only in-frame clones and leaves some out. The sample holds over 85,000 clones, roughly 88% seen once. The sample in question was CD4+ or CD8+ T cells sorted from blood, obtained in a trial of the OX40 agonist ivuxolimab. The source of these receptors is an adult with an advanced solid tumor such as melanoma, head and neck, liver or kidney cancer.

This chain links TRBV19 with TRBJ1-2; the D is unclear. The V end was cut by 4 bases, the J end by 7 bases, with 16 bases between. Germline CDR1 LNHDA, CDR2 SQIVND (reference sequence). The CDR3 extends over 14 amino acids. The CDR3 region has the DNA TGTGCCAGTAGTAATTTCCAGGAGGGCCCTGGCTACACCTTC. This gives the protein CASSNFQEGPGYTF.

The chain links TRBV2 to TRBJ2-1, with 8 bases matching TRBD1. The CDR3 totals 14 residues. V shed 7 bases and J 4 bases; nucleotides not matched to a gene: 6. Germline assignment: CDR1 SNHLY and CDR2 FYNNEI. The CDR3 region is CASITTGGYNEQFF. The CDR3 DNA reads as TGTGCCAGCATTACTACAGGGGGGTACAATGAGCAGTTCTTC.

The chain joins TRBV27 to TRBJ1-2; perhaps TRBD1 as D (6 bases). The V and J ends lost 1 base and 8 bases respectively, with 14 bases between them. CDR3 length: 14 residues. The germline CDR1 and CDR2 sequences are MNHEY and SMNVEV (reference sequence). The CDR3 sequence: CASSLLGAGSGYTF. CDR3 in DNA: TGTGCCAGCAGTTTATTGGGGGCGGGGAGCGGCTACACCTTC.

V usage is TRBV5-5 and J usage is TRBJ2-2; no clear D gene. This CDR3 is built from 14 residues. From germline, CDR1 is SGHKS and CDR2 YYEKEE (reference sequence). The CDR3 bases are TGTGCGGCTGCTGTATCGGTGAACACCGGGGAGCTGTTTTTT. This translates into CAAAVSVNTGELFF.

This rearrangement joins TRBV30 to TRBJ2-7; maybe TRBD1 (5 bases). Trimming pared 1 base from V and 3 bases from J, leaving 10 bases between. The length of the CDR3 is 13 residues. Germline-derived CDR1 and CDR2 are GTSNPN and SVGIG (reference sequence). Here the CDR3 reads CAWSGRADYEQYF. The DNA for the CDR3 is TGTGCCTGGAGTGGCAGGGCTGACTACGAGCAGTACTTC.

The CDR3 loop reads CSVIPTQGVWSGYTF. CDR3 nucleotide sequence: TGCAGCGTTATCCCCACCCAGGGGGTTTGGAGTGGCTACACCTTC. The chain is built from TRBV29-1 and TRBJ1-2; 7 bases match TRBD1. Germline V gives CDR1 SQVTM, CDR2 ANQGSEA. This CDR3 is built from 15 residues. The V gene end was trimmed by 5 bases and the J gene end by 7 bases; junction bases not matched to a gene: 16.

The chain joins TRBV6-1 to TRBJ2-2, with TRBD2 identical over 9 bases. Germline CDR1 and CDR2: MNHNS and SASEGT. This CDR3 has 19 residues. V lost 3 bases, J lost 3 bases, and 14 bases stayed unmatched. CDR3 loop: CASSEGLAGLGWYTGELFF. In nucleotides, the CDR3 is TGTGCCAGCAGTGAGGGGCTAGCGGGACTGGGATGGTACACCGGGGAGCTGTTTTTT.

The rearrangement joins TRBV9 to TRBJ2-1; TRBD2 agrees at 9 bases. Per germline, CDR1 SGDLS and CDR2 YYNGEE. This CDR3 region has 20 residues. Trimming took 3 bases from V and 1 from J; bases not matched to a gene: 17. The CDR3 DNA reads as TGTGCCAGCAGCGCAACCACCCCGGGACTAGCTGTGGGTTCCTACAATGAGCAGTTCTTC. Translated, it gives CASSATTPGLAVGSYNEQFF.

Within the sample, this clone is medium-sized (0.01 to 0.1%). The chain links TRBV10-3 to TRBJ2-7; D not resolved. Germline V gene lookup returns CDR1 ENHRY and CDR2 SYGVKD. The length of the CDR3 is 13 residues. V was pared by 5 bases and J by 3 bases, with 11 bases between. DNA of the CDR3: TGTGCCATCAGTCCCACATTGGGCTACGAGCAGTACTTC. Its translation is CAISPTLGYEQYF.

The V and J genes are TRBV11-2 and TRBJ1-1, with D hard to call. The V gene lost 5 bases and the J gene lost 11 bases, with 21 bases spanning the gap. There are 14 residues in the CDR3. CDR1 is SGHAT, CDR2 FQNNGV, per germline. CDR3 DNA sequence: TGTGCCAGCAGCCCCGCCTTCAGCCGAGGGTATGCTTTCTTT. It is translated as CASSPAFSRGYAFF.

The V call is TRBV19, the J call TRBJ2-1; 13 bases are shared with TRBD2. Germline-derived CDR1 and CDR2 are LNHDA and SQIVND (reference sequence). This CDR3 spans 16 amino acids. The J segment lost 7 bases and the V segment lost 2 bases, leaving 5 bases of the junction unmatched. CDR3 nucleotide sequence: TGTGCCAGTAGTATACCGGGACTAGCGGGAACTAATGAGCAGTTCTTC. This gives the protein CASSIPGLAGTNEQFF.

This clone was seen a handful of times. V and J are TRBV11-3 and TRBJ2-2; D ambiguous. This CDR3 region has 16 residues. Germline CDR1 and CDR2: SGHNT and YENEEA. Trimming cost V 1 base and J 0 bases, with 9 bases left between them. CDR3 bases: TGTGCCAGCAGCTTAGTTCCAGATCCGAACACCGGGGAGCTGTTTTTT. The encoded protein is CASSLVPDPNTGELFF.

This chain connects TRBV6-1 to TRBJ1-3; no firm D call. CDR1 is MNHNS, CDR2 SASEGT, per germline. V gave up 1 base and J gave up 0 bases, with 4 bases separating them. This CDR3 is built from 14 residues. The CDR3 DNA follows: TGTGCCAGCAGTGAAGGCCTCTCTGGAAACACCATATATTTT. Amino acids: CASSEGLSGNTIYF.

J is TRBJ2-1 and V is TRBV7-2, with a weak D call TRBD2 (6 bases). The CDR3 sequence is 18 residues long. CDR1 and CDR2 (germline): SGHTA, FQGNSA. Trimming pared 1 base from V and 0 bases from J, leaving 16 bases between. The CDR3 nucleotides are TGTGCCAGCAGCTTAGATTCCCAACTCGGGGGCTCCTACAATGAGCAGTTCTTC. Amino acid sequence: CASSLDSQLGGSYNEQFF. The full variable domain, rest sourced from reference TRBV7-2 and TRBJ2-1, is GAGVSQSPSNKVTEKGKDVELRCDPISGHTALYWYRQSLGQGLEFLIYFQGNSAPDKSGLPSDRFSAERTGGSVSTLTIQRTQQEDSAVYLCASSLDSQLGGSYNEQFFGPGTRLTVL.

This chain connects TRBV5-1 to TRBJ2-2, with D possibly matching TRBD2 (6 bases). The CDR3 loop spans 15 amino acids. V lost 0 bases and J 6 bases, leaving 12 bases between the germline ends. Germline CDR1 SGHRS, CDR2 YFSETQ. In nucleotides, the CDR3 is TGCGCCAGCAGCTTGGTTGTCGGGGGACCCGGGGAGCTGTTTTTT. Amino acid sequence: CASSLVVGGPGELFF.

This chain uses TRBV7-3 with TRBJ1-2; D remains unclear. The CDR3 is made up of 14 amino acids. V lost 5 bases and J 4 bases, leaving 14 bases between the germline ends. Germline V gene sequence: CDR1 SGHTA, CDR2 FQGTGA. The CDR3 loop is CASSLDGRSYGYTF. The DNA of the CDR3 is TGTGCCAGCAGCCTCGACGGCCGCTCCTATGGCTACACCTTC.

This chain uses TRBV6-6 with TRBJ1-5, with unresolved D. This CDR3 is built from 13 residues. The V gene's germline CDR1 is MNHNY and CDR2 SVGAGI (reference sequence). The germline V and J ends were trimmed by 0 bases and 13 bases, with 13 bases remaining between them. The CDR3 DNA follows: TGTGCCAGCAGTTACTCGAATGAGGACGGTCAGCATTTT. It encodes CASSYSNEDGQHF.

This chain joins TRBV5-6 and TRBJ1-5; a possible D gene is TRBD1 (6 bases). Germline loops: CDR1 SGHDT, CDR2 YYEEEE. There are 16 residues in the CDR3. V was shortened by 4 bases and J by 4 bases, with 18 bases between the two germline ends. CDR3 nucleotides: TGTGCCAGCAGCCCCGGGGGGGGGCAATATAATCAGCCCCAGCATTTT. Protein sequence: CASSPGGGQYNQPQHF.